This T cell receptor (beta chain) was documented in a study of cytomegalovirus exposure and HLA in healthy donors. Overall study findings and caveats: The tendency of first-cohort TCR clusters to co-occur in the 120 or so validation repertoires was identified by a subsequent analysis. Listed as cytomegalovirus-associated were 150 to 200 TCR beta chains.

As for this clone: Its antigen is as yet unknown.

Separate from the roughly 710-subject first cohort, the approximately 120-subject validation cohort was the one that the donors belonged to. The CDR3 extends over 14 amino acids. J was trimmed by 8 bases and V by 4 bases; bases with no gene match: 8. The germline V gene has CDR1 MDHEN and CDR2 SYDVKM. The assay was immunoSEQ multiplex PCR, and TCRdb's table has in-frame clones only and misses some. The table includes some 88,000 clones, roughly 97% detected once. The clonotype comes from a young man in good health and CMV-seronegative. The sample consisted of PBMCs. The rearrangement uses TRBV28 and TRBJ1-2, with 9 positions matching TRBD1. The CDR3 DNA follows: TGTGCCAGCAGTTCCCCGGGACAGGGTCGGGGCTACACCTTC. Protein product: CASSSPGQGRGYTF.